This TCR beta chain derives from a study of spatial heterogeneity in lung cancer. TCRdb analysed the 5' RACE reads with MiXCR anew, one entry per CDR3 protein. This table holds about 48,000 distinct CDR3 sequences, roughly 5.7% found once. Sample time point: sample taken at primary tumor resection. The sample holds many counts of this clonotype. Sequencing used PBMCs, obtained at surgery. The receptor comes from a male donor with early-stage non-small cell lung cancer.

The CDR3 DNA sequence: TGCAGTGCTGGACCAAGGGGGCAAGTTAATTCACCCCTCCACTTT. Translation gives CSAGPRGQVNSPLHF. This rearrangement joins TRBV20-1 to TRBJ1-6, with 7 bases that match TRBD1. J lost 6 bases, V lost 5 bases, and 10 bases had no gene match. CDR1 and CDR2 (germline): DFQATT, SNEGSKA (reference sequence). The CDR3 covers 15 residues.